This T cell receptor beta chain emerged from a study of metastatic and nonmetastatic thyroid tumors. Study-wide background: Repertoires of blood and of tissue (tumor or nodule) from malignant and benign thyroid patients were compared.

TCRdb reprocessed the PCR reads via MiXCR. The sample records 45,000 to 65,000 clones, approximately 15% being singletons. The table lists this clone with many counts. The antigen is undetermined. Thyroid surgery was preceded by no treatment in any patient. Study conclusions and caveats: For both blood and tumor, malignant thyroid tumors reportedly showed significantly higher TCR beta diversity than benign nodules did.

This receptor was obtained from a female donor with papillary thyroid cancer or a benign thyroid nodule (not recorded which). Some clones in this sample may be carry-over from other donors' samples. The source material was blood.

Here the CDR3 reads CASSGPSGNLSGYTF. CDR3 DNA sequence: TGTGCCAGCAGTGGGCCTTCAGGGAACCTCTCGGGCTACACCTTC. V and J are TRBV2 and TRBJ1-2, with a possible D match to TRBD1 (5 bases). V lost 4 bases and J 8 bases, leaving 20 bases between the germline ends. CDR3 length: 15 residues. Germline lookup yields CDR1 SNHLY and CDR2 FYNNEI. The variable domain in full, with the rest retrieved from reference TRBV2 and TRBJ1-2, is EPEVTQTPSHQVTQMGQEVILRCVPISNHLYFYWYRQILGQKVEFLVSFYNNEISEKSEIFDDQFSVERPDGSNFTLKIRSTKLEDSAMYFCASSGPSGNLSGYTFGSGTRLTVV.